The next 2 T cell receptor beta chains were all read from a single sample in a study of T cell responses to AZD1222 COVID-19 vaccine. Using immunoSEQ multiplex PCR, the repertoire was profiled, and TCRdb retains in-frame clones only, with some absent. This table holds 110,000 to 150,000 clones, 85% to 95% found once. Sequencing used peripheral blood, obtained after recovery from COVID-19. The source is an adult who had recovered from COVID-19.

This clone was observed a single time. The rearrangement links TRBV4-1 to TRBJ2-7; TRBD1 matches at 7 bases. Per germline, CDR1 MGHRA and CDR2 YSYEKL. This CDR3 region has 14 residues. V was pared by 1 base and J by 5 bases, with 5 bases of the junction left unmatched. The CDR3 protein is CASSQAQGDNEQYF. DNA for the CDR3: TGCGCCAGCAGCCAAGCGCAGGGGGACAACGAGCAGTACTTC.

The CDR3 region is CASSSGVQETQYF. The CDR3 coding sequence is TGCGCCAGCAGCTCCGGGGTCCAGGAGACCCAGTACTTC. The gene calls are TRBV5-1 and TRBJ2-5, with a weak D call TRBD2 (5 bases). The V end lost 3 bases, the J end lost 5 bases, and 11 bases lay between the germline ends. This CDR3 has 13 residues. Looked up from germline, CDR1 is SGHRS and CDR2 is YFSETQ.